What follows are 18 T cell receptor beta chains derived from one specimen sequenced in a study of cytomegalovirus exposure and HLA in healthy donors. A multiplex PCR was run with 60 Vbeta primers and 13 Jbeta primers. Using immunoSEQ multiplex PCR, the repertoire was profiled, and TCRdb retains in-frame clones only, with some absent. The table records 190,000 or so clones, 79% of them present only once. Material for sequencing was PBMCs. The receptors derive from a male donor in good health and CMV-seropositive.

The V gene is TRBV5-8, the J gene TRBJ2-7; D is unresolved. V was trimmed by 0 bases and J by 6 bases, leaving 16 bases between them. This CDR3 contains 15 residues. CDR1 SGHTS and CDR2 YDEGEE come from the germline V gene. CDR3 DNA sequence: TGTGCCAGCAGCTTGGTAGGCAGGCCCACCTCCGAGCAGTACTTC. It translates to CASSLVGRPTSEQYF.

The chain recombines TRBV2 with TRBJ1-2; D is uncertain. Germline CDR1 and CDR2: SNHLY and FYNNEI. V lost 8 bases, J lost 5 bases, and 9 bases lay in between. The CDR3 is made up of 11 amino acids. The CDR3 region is CASGTVYGYTF. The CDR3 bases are TGTGCCAGCGGAACAGTTTATGGCTACACCTTC.

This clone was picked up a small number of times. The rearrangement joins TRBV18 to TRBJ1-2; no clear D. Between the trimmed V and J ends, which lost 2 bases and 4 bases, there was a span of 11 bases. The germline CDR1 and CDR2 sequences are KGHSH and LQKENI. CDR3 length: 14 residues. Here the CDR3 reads CASSPESSGYGYTF. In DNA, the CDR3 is TGTGCCAGCTCACCAGAATCTAGCGGCTATGGCTACACCTTC.

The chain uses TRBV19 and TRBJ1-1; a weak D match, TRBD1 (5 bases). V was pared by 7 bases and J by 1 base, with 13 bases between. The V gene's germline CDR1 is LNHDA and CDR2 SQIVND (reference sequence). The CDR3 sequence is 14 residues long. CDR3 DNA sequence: TGTGCCAGTATAATAGGACACCCGAACACTGAAGCTTTCTTT. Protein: CASIIGHPNTEAFF.

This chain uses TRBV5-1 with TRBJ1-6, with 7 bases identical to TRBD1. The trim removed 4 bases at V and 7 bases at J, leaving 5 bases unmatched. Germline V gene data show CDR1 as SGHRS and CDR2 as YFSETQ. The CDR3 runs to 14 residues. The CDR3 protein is CASSHGTENSPLHF. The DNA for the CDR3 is TGCGCCAGCAGCCACGGGACAGAGAATTCACCCCTCCACTTT.

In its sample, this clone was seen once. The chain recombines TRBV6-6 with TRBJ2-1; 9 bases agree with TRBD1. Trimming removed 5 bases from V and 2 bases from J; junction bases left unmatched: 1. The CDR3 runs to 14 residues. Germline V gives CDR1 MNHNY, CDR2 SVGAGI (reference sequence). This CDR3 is CASSRDRAYNEQFF. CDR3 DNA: TGTGCCAGCAGTCGGGACAGGGCCTACAATGAGCAGTTCTTC.

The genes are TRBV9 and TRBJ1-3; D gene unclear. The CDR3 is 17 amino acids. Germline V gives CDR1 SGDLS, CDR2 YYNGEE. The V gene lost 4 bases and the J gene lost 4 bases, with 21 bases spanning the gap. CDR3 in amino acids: CASSRTIDPERGNTIYF. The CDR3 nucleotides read TGTGCCAGCAGCAGAACTATTGACCCGGAGAGAGGAAACACCATATATTTT.

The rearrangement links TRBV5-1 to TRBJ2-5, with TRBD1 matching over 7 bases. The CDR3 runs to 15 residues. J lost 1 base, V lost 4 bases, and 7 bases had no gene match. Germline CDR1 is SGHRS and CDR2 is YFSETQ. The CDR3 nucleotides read TGCGCCAGCAGCGTACAGGGGATTAGCCAAGAGACCCAGTACTTC. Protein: CASSVQGISQETQYF.

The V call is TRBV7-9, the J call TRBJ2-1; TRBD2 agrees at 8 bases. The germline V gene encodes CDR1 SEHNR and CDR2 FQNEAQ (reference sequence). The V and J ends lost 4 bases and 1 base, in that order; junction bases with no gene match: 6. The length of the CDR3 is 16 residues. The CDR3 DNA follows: TGTGCCAGCAGCTCCGAGACTAGCGTTTCCTACAATGAGCAGTTCTTC. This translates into CASSSETSVSYNEQFF.

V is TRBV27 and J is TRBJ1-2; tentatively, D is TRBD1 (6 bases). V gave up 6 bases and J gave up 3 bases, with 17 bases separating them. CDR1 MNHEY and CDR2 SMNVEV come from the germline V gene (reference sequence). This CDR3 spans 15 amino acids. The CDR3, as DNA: TGTGCCAGCAGCCCCCTGTTAACAGGGCACTATGGCTACACCTTC. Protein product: CASSPLLTGHYGYTF.

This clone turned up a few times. CDR3 sequence reads: CASSRGTDGNTIYF. CDR3 nucleotides: TGTGCCAGCAGCCGCGGGACAGACGGAAACACCATATATTTT. This chain joins TRBV27 and TRBJ1-3, with 7 positions matching TRBD1. Germline-derived CDR1 and CDR2 are MNHEY and SMNVEV (reference sequence). V dropped 6 bases and J dropped 4; count of bases not matched to a gene: 6. There are 14 residues in the CDR3.

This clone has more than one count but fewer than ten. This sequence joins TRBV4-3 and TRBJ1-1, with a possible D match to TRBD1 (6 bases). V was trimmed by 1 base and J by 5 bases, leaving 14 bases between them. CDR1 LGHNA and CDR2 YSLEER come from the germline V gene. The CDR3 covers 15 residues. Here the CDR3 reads CASSQAAGARTEAFF. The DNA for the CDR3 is TGCGCCAGCAGCCAAGCAGCAGGGGCGAGAACTGAAGCTTTCTTT.

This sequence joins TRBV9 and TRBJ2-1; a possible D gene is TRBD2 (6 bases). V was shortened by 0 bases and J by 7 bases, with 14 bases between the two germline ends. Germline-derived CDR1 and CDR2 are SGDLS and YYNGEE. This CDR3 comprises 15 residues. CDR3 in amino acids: CASSVGTIVGNEQFF. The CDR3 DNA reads TGTGCCAGCAGCGTAGGGACTATAGTTGGGAATGAGCAGTTCTTC.

This CDR3 reads CASSLLLAGNTDTQYF. CDR3 DNA: TGCGCCAGCAGCTTGTTACTAGCGGGTAACACAGATACGCAGTATTTT. The V gene is TRBV5-1, the J gene TRBJ2-3; 9 positions agree with TRBD2. The V and J ends lost 1 base and 2 bases, in that order; junction bases with no gene match: 5. The CDR3 loop spans 16 amino acids. Germline V gives CDR1 SGHRS, CDR2 YFSETQ.

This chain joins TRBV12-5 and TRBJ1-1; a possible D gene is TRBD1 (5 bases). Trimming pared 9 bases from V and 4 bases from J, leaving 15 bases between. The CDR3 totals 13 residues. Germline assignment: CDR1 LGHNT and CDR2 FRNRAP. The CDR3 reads CASEDSGGTEAFF. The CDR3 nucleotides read TGTGCTAGCGAAGATTCGGGGGGCACTGAAGCTTTCTTT.

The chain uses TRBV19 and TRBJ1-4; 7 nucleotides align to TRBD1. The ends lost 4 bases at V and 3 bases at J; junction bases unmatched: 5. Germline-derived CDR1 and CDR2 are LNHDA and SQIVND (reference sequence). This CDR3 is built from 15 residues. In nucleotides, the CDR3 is TGTGCCAGTAGTACCGGGACAGCCCCTAATGAAAAACTGTTTTTT. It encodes CASSTGTAPNEKLFF.

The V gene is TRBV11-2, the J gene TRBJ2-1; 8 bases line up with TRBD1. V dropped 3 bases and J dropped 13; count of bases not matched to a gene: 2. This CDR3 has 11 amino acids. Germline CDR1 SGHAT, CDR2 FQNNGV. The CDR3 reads CASSLGTGQFF. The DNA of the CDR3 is TGTGCCAGCAGCTTGGGGACAGGACAGTTCTTC.

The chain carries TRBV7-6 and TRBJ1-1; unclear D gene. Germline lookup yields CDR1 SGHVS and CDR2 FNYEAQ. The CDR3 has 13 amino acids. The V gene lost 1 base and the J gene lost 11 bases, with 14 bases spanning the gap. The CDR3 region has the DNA TGTGCCAGCAGCTTAGGTGGAATTCTGGAGGCTTTCTTT. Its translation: CASSLGGILEAFF.